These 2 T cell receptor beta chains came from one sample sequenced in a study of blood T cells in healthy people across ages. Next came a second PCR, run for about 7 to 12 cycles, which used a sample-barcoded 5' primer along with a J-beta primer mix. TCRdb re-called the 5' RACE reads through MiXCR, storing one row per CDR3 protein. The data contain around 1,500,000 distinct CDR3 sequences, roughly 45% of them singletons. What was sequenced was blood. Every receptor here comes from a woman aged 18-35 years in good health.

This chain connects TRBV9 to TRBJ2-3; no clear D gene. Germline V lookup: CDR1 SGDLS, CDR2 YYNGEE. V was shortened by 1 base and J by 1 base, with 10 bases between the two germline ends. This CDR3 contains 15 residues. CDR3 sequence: CASSVRSWGTDTQYF. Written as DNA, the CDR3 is TGTGCCAGCAGCGTAAGATCGTGGGGCACAGATACGCAGTATTTT.

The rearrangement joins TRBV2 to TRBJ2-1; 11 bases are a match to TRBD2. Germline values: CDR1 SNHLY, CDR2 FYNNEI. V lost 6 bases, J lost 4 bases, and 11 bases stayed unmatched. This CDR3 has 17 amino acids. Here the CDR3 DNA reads TGTGCCAGCAGCGCCGGGACTAGCGGAGCGAGGTACAATGAGCAGTTCTTC. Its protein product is CASSAGTSGARYNEQFF.